These 31 T cell receptor beta chains were sequenced from one sample in a study of beta chain features in type 1 diabetes. Study-wide results and caveats: All four CD4+ subsets of Type 1 diabetes patients contained TCRB CDR3s that were moderately but significantly shorter.

The sequenced template was cDNA made from the entire isolated RNA. Some clones are missing from TCRdb's copy, which holds only in-frame ones; the method was immunoSEQ multiplex PCR. In the table there are roughly 340,000 clones, around 12% of which are singletons. No cognate antigen is known for these TCRs. The specimen was naive CD4+ T cells from blood. These TCRs come from a woman younger than 30 with type 1 diabetes.

This clone was seen a handful of times. The J gene is TRBJ2-1, the V gene TRBV4-3, with TRBD2 as a possible D gene (5 bases). Trimming cost V 1 base and J 3 bases, with 7 bases left between them. The CDR3 totals 14 residues. Germline lookup yields CDR1 LGHNA and CDR2 YSLEER. CDR3 loop: CASSQVGDYNEQFF. Written as DNA, the CDR3 is TGCGCCAGCAGCCAAGTCGGGGACTACAATGAGCAGTTCTTC.

The CDR3 DNA follows: TGTGCCAGCAGTTCCGGACAGCCTGGACGAGAGACCCAGTACTTC. Translation: CASSSGQPGRETQYF. The chain links TRBV28 to TRBJ2-5, with D possibly TRBD1 on 6 matching bases. V was shortened by 4 bases and J by 4 bases, with 16 bases between the two germline ends. The germline V gene has CDR1 MDHEN and CDR2 SYDVKM. There are 15 residues in the CDR3.

This clone occurred a few times. The V and J genes are TRBV7-2 and TRBJ2-7; D is possibly TRBD1 (5 bases). This CDR3 is 13 amino acids long. Per the germline V gene, CDR1 is SGHTA and CDR2 is FQGNSA. V shed 5 bases and J shed 6 bases, with 14 bases lying between them. The DNA of the CDR3 is TGTGCCAGCAGCGCCCGCGGTCAGGGCGAGCAGTACTTC. Residues: CASSARGQGEQYF. Looking up the rest from reference TRBV7-2 and TRBJ2-7 gives the full variable domain: GAGVSQSPSNKVTEKGKDVELRCDPISGHTALYWYRQSLGQGLEFLIYFQGNSAPDKSGLPSDRFSAERTGGSVSTLTIQRTQQEDSAVYLCASSARGQGEQYFGPGTRLTVT.

This sequence joins TRBV19 and TRBJ1-5, with D possibly TRBD1 on 6 matching bases. CDR1 is LNHDA and CDR2 is SQIVND in the germline V gene (reference sequence). The germline V and J ends were trimmed by 10 bases and 7 bases, with 14 bases remaining between them. The CDR3 sequence is 12 residues long. The chain's CDR3 is CATSSGGQPQHF. The CDR3 DNA follows: TGTGCCACGTCAAGTGGGGGCCAGCCCCAGCATTTT.

There are a few counts of this clone. CDR3 bases: TGTGCCAGCAGTGAACAGGGCCCGCATCTAACCTTTGAAGCTTTCTTT. Translated, it gives CASSEQGPHLTFEAFF. The chain uses TRBV2 and TRBJ1-1; the D gene is possibly TRBD1 (5 bases). The CDR3 is 16 residues long. V shed 2 bases and J shed 7 bases, with 20 bases lying between them. The germline V gene has CDR1 SNHLY and CDR2 FYNNEI.

This clone came up a few times. The rearrangement joins TRBV29-1 to TRBJ1-2; 8 bases align to TRBD1. The CDR3 has 12 residues. Germline assignment: CDR1 SQVTM and CDR2 ANQGSEA. The V and J ends lost 8 bases and 8 bases, in that order; junction bases with no gene match: 10. In DNA form, the CDR3 reads TGCAGCTCCCTTGGCAGGGGGCACGGCTACACCTTC. Translation gives CSSLGRGHGYTF.

This chain joins TRBV6-6 and TRBJ2-1; D not certain. Germline V gene lookup returns CDR1 MNHNY and CDR2 SVGAGI (reference sequence). CDR3 length: 14 residues. The V end was cut by 6 bases, the J end by 6 bases, with 15 bases between. The CDR3 sequence: CASSRYTPGNEQFF. CDR3 nucleotides: TGTGCCAGCAGCCGATATACCCCAGGCAATGAGCAGTTCTTC.

The chain employs TRBV20-1 and TRBJ2-1; TRBD2 is a possible D gene (6 bases). V shed 2 bases and J shed 12 bases, with 11 bases lying between them. Per the germline V gene, CDR1 is DFQATT and CDR2 is SNEGSKA (reference sequence). The CDR3 runs to 11 residues. Here the CDR3 DNA reads TGCAGTGCTAGAACACTAGCAGGGCAGTTCTTC. Its translation: CSARTLAGQFF.

There are a few counts of this clone. The chain uses TRBV18 and TRBJ2-7, with 7 bases fitting TRBD1. Losses at the gene ends were 0 bases for V and 4 bases for J; bases not matched to a gene: 6. The germline V gene encodes CDR1 KGHSH and CDR2 LQKENI. The CDR3 runs 15 residues. The CDR3 region is CASSPPPGGLYEQYF. The CDR3, as DNA: TGTGCCAGCTCACCACCGCCAGGGGGTCTATACGAGCAGTACTTC.

J is TRBJ2-5 and V is TRBV5-1; TRBD2 aligns across 11 bases. After removal of 4 bases from V and 0 bases from J, the junction contained 5 bases not matched to a gene. The CDR3 runs 16 residues. Germline CDR1 reads SGHRS; CDR2 reads YFSETQ. CDR3 sequence reads: CASSLELAGDQETQYF. The DNA of the CDR3 is TGCGCCAGCAGCCTCGAACTAGCGGGGGACCAAGAGACCCAGTACTTC.

This clone has more than one count but fewer than ten. The chain recombines TRBV10-3 with TRBJ2-3, with no clear D. The V and J ends lost 3 bases and 2 bases respectively, with 6 bases between them. The CDR3 is made up of 13 amino acids. Germline-derived CDR1 and CDR2 are ENHRY and SYGVKD. CDR3 DNA sequence: TGTGCCATCAGTGACACATACACAGATACGCAGTATTTT. Protein sequence: CAISDTYTDTQYF.

This clone was observed a few times. V is TRBV4-3 and J is TRBJ2-7; D remains ambiguous. Germline values: CDR1 LGHNA, CDR2 YSLEER. V was clipped by 0 bases and J by 4 bases, with 7 bases between them. The CDR3 is 13 amino acids. This CDR3 is CASSQDGGYEQYF. The CDR3 DNA reads as TGCGCCAGCAGCCAAGACGGCGGATACGAGCAGTACTTC.

In the case of this clone: The same CDR3 is also encoded by other DNA sequences in this sample. V is TRBV6-5 and J is TRBJ2-5; tentative D call: TRBD1 (6 bases). The CDR3 is 13 residues long. Germline CDR1 MNHEY, CDR2 SVGAGI. V gave up 5 bases and J gave up 2 bases, with 9 bases separating them. The CDR3 DNA sequence: TGTGCCAGCAGTCGGACAGTTCAAGAGACCCAGTACTTC. Translating gives CASSRTVQETQYF.

The CDR3, as DNA: TGTGCCAGCACCTCTAGCGGGACCTCATTGGAGACCCAGTACTTC. Translated: CASTSSGTSLETQYF. The V call is TRBV6-5, the J call TRBJ2-5, with TRBD2 identical over 9 bases. V was clipped by 7 bases and J by 5 bases; unmatched bases: 11. The CDR3 runs 15 residues. Germline V lookup: CDR1 MNHEY, CDR2 SVGAGI.

This clone was observed a few times. J is TRBJ2-1 and V is TRBV1; the listed D gene, TRBD2, was not tested against the DNA. TRBV1 is marked as a pseudogene. CDR3 length equals 15 residues. CDR3 residues: CTSSNRAGGHNEQFF. In nucleotides, the CDR3 is TGCACCAGCAGCAATAGGGCGGGGGGACACAATGAGCAGTTCTTC.

This clone appeared a few times. This sequence joins TRBV19 and TRBJ1-5; no reliable D call. V was clipped by 10 bases and J by 4 bases, with 11 bases between them. Germline lookup yields CDR1 LNHDA and CDR2 SQIVND (reference sequence). The CDR3 spans 12 residues. The CDR3 DNA sequence: TGTGCCACTAAGCCATCGAATCAGCCCCAGCATTTT. It translates to CATKPSNQPQHF. Drawing the rest from reference TRBV19 and TRBJ1-5, the complete variable domain is DGGITQSPKYLFRKEGQNVTLSCEQNLNHDAMYWYRQDPGQGLRLIYYSQIVNDFQKGDIAEGYSVSREKKESFPLTVTSAQKNPTAFYLCATKPSNQPQHFGDGTRLSIL.

There are a few counts of this clone. The chain employs TRBV4-3 and TRBJ2-1; the D gene is possibly TRBD2 (6 bases). In germline, CDR1 is LGHNA, CDR2 YSLEER. The V gene lost 1 base and the J gene lost 0 bases, with 10 bases spanning the gap. The CDR3 contains 16 residues. CDR3 in DNA: TGCGCCAGCAGCCAAGGGCGGGGAAGCTCCTACAATGAGCAGTTCTTC. This gives the protein CASSQGRGSSYNEQFF.

This clone was detected a few times. The chain links TRBV7-9 to TRBJ1-5; D might be TRBD1 (6 bases). The CDR3 is made up of 13 amino acids. The germline V gene has CDR1 SEHNR and CDR2 FQNEAQ (reference sequence). V was pared by 3 bases and J by 4 bases, with 7 bases between. The CDR3 is CASSLDRNQPQHF. CDR3 DNA sequence: TGTGCCAGCAGCTTGGACAGAAATCAGCCCCAGCATTTT.

This clone turned up a few times. The CDR3 sequence: CASSGGQAGGNTIYF. CDR3 DNA sequence: TGTGCCAGCAGCGGAGGACAGGCAGGGGGAAACACCATATATTTT. The V call is TRBV5-4, the J call TRBJ1-3, with 7 positions matching TRBD1. The CDR3 length is 15 residues. CDR1 and CDR2 (germline): SGHNT, YYREEE (reference sequence). V lost 4 bases to trimming and J lost 4 bases; unmatched junction nucleotides: 8.

This clone occurred a few times. The J gene is TRBJ2-7, the V gene TRBV5-1, with TRBD1 matching 7 bases. Trimming removed 4 bases from V and 6 bases from J; junction bases left unmatched: 13. CDR1 is SGHRS, CDR2 YFSETQ, per germline. The CDR3 spans 15 residues. DNA for the CDR3: TGCGCCAGCAGCCTTCAGACAGGGTCGGGCGTCGAGCAGTACTTC. Translation: CASSLQTGSGVEQYF. Filled out from reference TRBV5-1 and TRBJ2-7, the complete variable domain reads KAGVTQTPRYLIKTRGQQVTLSCSPISGHRSVSWYQQTPGQGLQFLFEYFSETQRNKGNFPGRFSGRQFSNSRSEMNVSTLELGDSALYLCASSLQTGSGVEQYFGPGTRLTVT.

The genes are TRBV19 and TRBJ2-7; possibly TRBD1 for D (5 bases). Germline V gives CDR1 LNHDA, CDR2 SQIVND (reference sequence). The CDR3 has 13 residues. V shed 5 bases and J shed 3 bases, with 11 bases lying between them. As DNA, the CDR3 is TGTGCCAGTAGTTCCTCTGACAGCTACGAGCAGTACTTC. Its translation: CASSSSDSYEQYF. The whole variable domain, remainder taken from reference TRBV19 and TRBJ2-7, is DGGITQSPKYLFRKEGQNVTLSCEQNLNHDAMYWYRQDPGQGLRLIYYSQIVNDFQKGDIAEGYSVSREKKESFPLTVTSAQKNPTAFYLCASSSSDSYEQYFGPGTRLTVT.

CDR3 in amino acids: CASSHRDGKYEQYF. The CDR3 DNA follows: TGTGCCAGCAGCCACAGGGACGGGAAATACGAGCAGTACTTC. The chain employs TRBV7-2 and TRBJ2-7, with D perhaps TRBD1 (6 bases). Trimming took off 5 bases at V and 4 bases at J, with 15 bases between the two ends. The CDR3 loop spans 14 amino acids. Germline V lookup: CDR1 SGHTA, CDR2 FQGNSA.

V gene TRBV29-1 combines with J gene TRBJ1-1, with D unclear. From germline, CDR1 is SQVTM and CDR2 ANQGSEA. This CDR3 comprises 13 residues. Trimming removed 7 bases at V and 3 bases at J, with 15 bases between. CDR3 loop: CSALRRGDTEAFF. Written as DNA, the CDR3 is TGCAGCGCCCTCCGGCGGGGAGACACTGAAGCTTTCTTT.

There are a few counts of this clone. CDR3 in DNA: TGTGCCAGCATGTCGGCTAGCGGGAGAGGAAATGAGCAGTTCTTC. This codes for CASMSASGRGNEQFF. The J gene is TRBJ2-1, the V gene TRBV2; 10 positions match TRBD2. V was clipped by 7 bases and J by 7 bases; unmatched bases: 10. The CDR3 covers 15 residues. Looked up from germline, CDR1 is SNHLY and CDR2 is FYNNEI.

A few counts support this clone. The rearrangement joins TRBV7-2 to TRBJ2-1; D unclear. The germline V gene encodes CDR1 SGHTA and CDR2 FQGNSA. Trimming removed 3 bases at V and 7 bases at J, with 10 bases between. CDR3 size: 13 residues. DNA of the CDR3: TGTGCCAGCAGCTTGTCAAAACGGAATGAGCAGTTCTTC. As protein: CASSLSKRNEQFF.

This clone was seen only a few times. The J gene is TRBJ2-2, the V gene TRBV4-3, with 7 bases matching TRBD2. The V gene end was trimmed by 4 bases and the J gene end by 5 bases; junction bases not matched to a gene: 16. The CDR3 is 18 amino acids. Germline CDR1 is LGHNA and CDR2 is YSLEER. The chain's CDR3 is CASSPDIPGGRGTGELFF. CDR3 nucleotides: TGCGCCAGCAGCCCAGACATTCCGGGCGGGAGAGGAACCGGGGAGCTGTTTTTT.

This clone was picked up a small number of times. The rearrangement joins TRBV19 to TRBJ2-1; 7 bases are shared with TRBD2. The germline V gene has CDR1 LNHDA and CDR2 SQIVND (reference sequence). V dropped 1 base and J dropped 2; count of bases not matched to a gene: 2. The CDR3 totals 15 residues. This CDR3 is CASSIAGGPYNEQFF. DNA for the CDR3: TGTGCCAGTAGTATAGCGGGGGGACCCTACAATGAGCAGTTCTTC.

The chain uses TRBV7-9 and TRBJ2-7, with TRBD2 matching 7 bases. Germline CDR1 and CDR2: SEHNR and FQNEAQ (reference sequence). The CDR3 covers 14 residues. V shed 5 bases and J 4 bases; nucleotides not matched to a gene: 8. CDR3 bases: TGTGCCAGCAGCCATGGGGAGGGCCTGTACGAGCAGTACTTC. Translation gives CASSHGEGLYEQYF.

The V call is TRBV6-5, the J call TRBJ2-3; 8 bases align to TRBD2. The CDR3 sequence is 13 residues long. Per germline, CDR1 MNHEY and CDR2 SVGAGI. Trimming at V came to 6 bases and at J to 6 bases, leaving 5 bases not matched to a gene. CDR3 sequence: CASSRRGGDTQYF. CDR3 coding DNA: TGTGCCAGCAGCCGCCGGGGGGGGGATACGCAGTATTTT.

V gene TRBV28 combines with J gene TRBJ2-7; the D is unclear. Germline values: CDR1 MDHEN, CDR2 SYDVKM. V lost 5 bases, J lost 3 bases, and 8 bases lay in between. The CDR3 covers 12 residues. The CDR3 DNA reads TGTGCCAGCAGTACCAGCGTCTACGAGCAGTACTTC. Its protein product is CASSTSVYEQYF.

V gene TRBV18 combines with J gene TRBJ2-5, with TRBD1 matching 7 bases. Germline trimming cut 3 bases from V and 5 bases from J; bases unmatched to any gene: 3. There are 13 residues in the CDR3. Germline V CDR1 and CDR2: KGHSH, LQKENI. In DNA, the CDR3 is TGTGCCAGCTCACCGACAGGGATGGAGACCCAGTACTTC. Translation: CASSPTGMETQYF. Supplemented by reference TRBV18 and TRBJ2-5, the full variable domain reads NAGVMQNPRHLVRRRGQEARLRCSPMKGHSHVYWYRQLPEEGLKFMVYLQKENIIDESGMPKERFSAEFPKEGPSILRIQQVVRGDSAAYFCASSPTGMETQYFGPGTRLLVL.